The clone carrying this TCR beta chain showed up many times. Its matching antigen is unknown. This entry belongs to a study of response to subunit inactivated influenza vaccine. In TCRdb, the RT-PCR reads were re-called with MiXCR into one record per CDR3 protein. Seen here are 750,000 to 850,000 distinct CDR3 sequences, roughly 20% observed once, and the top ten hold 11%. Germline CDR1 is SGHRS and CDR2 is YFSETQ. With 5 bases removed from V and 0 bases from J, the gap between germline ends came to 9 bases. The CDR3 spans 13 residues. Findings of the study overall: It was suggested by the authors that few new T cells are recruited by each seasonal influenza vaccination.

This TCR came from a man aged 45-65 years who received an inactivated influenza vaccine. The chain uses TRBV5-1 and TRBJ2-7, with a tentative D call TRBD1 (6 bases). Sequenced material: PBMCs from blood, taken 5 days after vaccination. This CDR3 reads CASSRDNSYEQYF. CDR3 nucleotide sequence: TGCGCCAGCAGTCGGGACAACTCCTACGAGCAGTACTTC.